The clone carrying this TCR beta chain was seen once. What it recognizes is unknown. This sample is drawn from a study of T-cell memory formation after mild COVID-19. Study summary: Largely, the TCR clusters proved donor specific. General study findings and limits: Day 15 to 85 contractors were CD4/CD8 balanced; later expanders leaned CD4+. The study found contracting CD4+ clones mainly in CM and EM and contracting CD8+ clones in EMRA.

CDR3 length: 17 amino acids. Trimming cost V 3 bases and J 1 base, with 18 bases left between them. With constant-segment primers, 5'RACE yielded cDNA libraries of TCR alpha and TCR beta that carried sample barcodes and UMIs. TCRdb reprocessed the 5' RACE reads with MiXCR, giving one entry per CDR3 protein. The sample carries approximately 340,000 distinct CDR3 sequences, approximately 15% recorded once. This chain links TRBV12-3 or TRBV12-4 with TRBJ1-1; TRBD1 might be the D (5 bases). Sequencing was performed on PBMCs or a T cell subset sorted from them (not recorded which). This clonotype was obtained from a young man who had mild COVID-19 (a few samples of this study predate the infection). Cell type and time point are not known. CDR3 in amino acids: CASSFYAQGSPNTEAFF. The CDR3 DNA reads as TGTGCCAGCAGTTTCTATGCCCAGGGTAGTCCGAACACTGAAGCTTTCTTT.